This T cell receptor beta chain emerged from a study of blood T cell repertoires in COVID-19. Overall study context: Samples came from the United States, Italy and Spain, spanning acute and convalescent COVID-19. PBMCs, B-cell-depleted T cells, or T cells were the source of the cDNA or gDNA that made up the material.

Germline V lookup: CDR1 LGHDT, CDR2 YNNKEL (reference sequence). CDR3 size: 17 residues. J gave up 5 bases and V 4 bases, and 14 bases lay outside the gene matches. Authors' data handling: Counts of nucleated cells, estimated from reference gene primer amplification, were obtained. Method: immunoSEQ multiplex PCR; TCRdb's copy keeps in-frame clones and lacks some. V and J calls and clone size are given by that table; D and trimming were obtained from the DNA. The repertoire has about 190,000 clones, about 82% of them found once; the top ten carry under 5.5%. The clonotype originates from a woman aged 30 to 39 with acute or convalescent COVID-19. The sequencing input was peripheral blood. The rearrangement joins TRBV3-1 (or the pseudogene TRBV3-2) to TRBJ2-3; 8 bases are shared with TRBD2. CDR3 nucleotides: TGTGCCAGCAGCCCTGATCCGGGGGGGGCCCCTGGAGATACGCAGTATTTT. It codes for CASSPDPGGAPGDTQYF.